Detailed here is one T cell receptor beta chain. The antigen remains undetermined. This sample stems from a study of tissue T cells after allogeneic stem cell transplantation. The study, taken as a whole, reports: Few T cell clones were shared across patients, but motif clusters showed tissue-specific shared signatures. Anatomically similar tissues had similar TCR repertoires within each patient.

Assay: immunoSEQ multiplex PCR; the TCRdb copy retains only in-frame clones and omits some. The sample lists 3,500 to 5,000 clones, approximately 66% occurring once. Non-transplant comparator patients with other cancers had at least five gastrointestinal samples and no known gastrointestinal disease. This sample comprised left colon tissue, obtained at autopsy. The sequence was collected from a male donor aged 60 or over with lung cancer.

CDR3 in amino acids: CASRQADGELFF. In nucleotides, the CDR3 is TGTGCCAGCAGACAGGCGGACGGGGAGCTGTTTTTT. V usage is TRBV6-4 and J usage is TRBJ2-2, with D perhaps matching TRBD1 (5 bases). Germline values: CDR1 MRHNA, CDR2 SNTAGT. Trimming left V 6 bases short and J 7 bases short, with 9 bases between. This CDR3 region has 12 residues.